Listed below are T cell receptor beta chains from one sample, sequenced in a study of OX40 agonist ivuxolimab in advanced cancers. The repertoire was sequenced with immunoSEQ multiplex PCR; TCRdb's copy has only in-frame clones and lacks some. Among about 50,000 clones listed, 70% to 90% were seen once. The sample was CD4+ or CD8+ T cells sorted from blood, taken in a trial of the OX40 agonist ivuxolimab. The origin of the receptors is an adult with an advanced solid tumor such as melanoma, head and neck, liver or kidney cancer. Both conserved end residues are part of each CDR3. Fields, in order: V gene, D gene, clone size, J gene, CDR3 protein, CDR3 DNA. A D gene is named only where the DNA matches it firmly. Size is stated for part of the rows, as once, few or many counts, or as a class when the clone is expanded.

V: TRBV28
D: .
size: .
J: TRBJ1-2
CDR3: CASSFDNYGYTF
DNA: TGTGCCAGCAGTTTCGATAACTATGGCTACACCTTC

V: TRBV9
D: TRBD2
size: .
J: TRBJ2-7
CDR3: CASSIGTSDTYEQYF
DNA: TGTGCCAGCAGCATCGGGACTAGCGACACCTACGAGCAGTACTTC

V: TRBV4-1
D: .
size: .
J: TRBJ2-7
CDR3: CASSQWDKGTREQYF
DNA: TGCGCCAGCAGCCAATGGGACAAGGGAACTCGAGAGCAGTACTTC

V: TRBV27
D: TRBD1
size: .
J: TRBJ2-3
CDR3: CASSSRDRLTDTQYF
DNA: TGTGCCAGCAGTTCGAGGGACAGACTCACAGATACGCAGTATTTT

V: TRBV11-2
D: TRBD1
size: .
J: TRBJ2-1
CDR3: CASTRTFRDRVHNEQFF
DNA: TGTGCCAGCACCCGAACTTTCCGGGACAGGGTCCACAATGAGCAGTTCTTC

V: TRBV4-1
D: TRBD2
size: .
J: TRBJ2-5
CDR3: CASSQDPGGGETQYF
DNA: TGCGCCAGCAGCCAAGATCCCGGGGGAGGGGAGACCCAGTACTTC

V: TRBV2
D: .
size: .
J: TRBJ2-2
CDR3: CAALVEQGVGELFF
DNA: TGTGCCGCCTTGGTAGAACAGGGAGTCGGGGAGCTGTTTTTT

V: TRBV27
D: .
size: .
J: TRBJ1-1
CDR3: CASSLSRGLNTEAFF
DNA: TGTGCCAGCAGTTTATCGCGGGGCCTGAACACTGAAGCTTTCTTT

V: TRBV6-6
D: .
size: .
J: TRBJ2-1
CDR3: CASSYSNNEQFF
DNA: TGTGCCAGCAGTTACTCGAACAATGAGCAGTTCTTC

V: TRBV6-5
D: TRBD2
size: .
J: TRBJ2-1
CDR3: CASSYETSGGANEQFF
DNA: TGTGCCAGCAGTTACGAGACTAGCGGGGGGGCCAATGAGCAGTTCTTC

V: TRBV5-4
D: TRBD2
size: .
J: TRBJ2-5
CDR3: CASSLAWRGVQETQYF
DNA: TGTGCCAGCAGCTTGGCCTGGCGGGGGGTTCAAGAGACCCAGTACTTC

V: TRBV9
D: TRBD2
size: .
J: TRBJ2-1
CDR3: CASSVGTSGSYNEQFF
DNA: TGTGCCAGCAGCGTAGGGACTAGCGGGTCCTACAATGAGCAGTTCTTC

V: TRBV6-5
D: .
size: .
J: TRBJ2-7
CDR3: CASSPRDNSYEQYF
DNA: TGTGCCAGCAGCCCCCGGGACAACTCCTACGAGCAGTACTTC

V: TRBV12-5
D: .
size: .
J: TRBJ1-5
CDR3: CASGLLQGRQPQHF
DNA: TGTGCTAGTGGCCTTCTCCAGGGTCGTCAGCCCCAGCATTTT

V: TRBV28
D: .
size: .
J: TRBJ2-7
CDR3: CASSPGTSFWNEQYF
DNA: TGTGCCAGCAGCCCCGGGACCAGCTTTTGGAACGAGCAGTACTTC

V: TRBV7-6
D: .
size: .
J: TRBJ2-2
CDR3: CASSLRDTGELFF
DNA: TGTGCCAGCAGCCTAAGGGACACCGGGGAGCTGTTTTTT

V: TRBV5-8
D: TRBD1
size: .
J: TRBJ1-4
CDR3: CASSPRPGQGINEKLFF
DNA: TGTGCCAGCAGCCCCAGACCGGGACAGGGAATTAATGAAAAACTGTTTTTT

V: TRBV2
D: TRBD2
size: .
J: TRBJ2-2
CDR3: CASSDRGLAGFTGELFF
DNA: TGTGCCAGCAGTGACAGAGGGCTAGCGGGGTTCACCGGGGAGCTGTTTTTT

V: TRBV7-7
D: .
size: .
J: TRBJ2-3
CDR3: CASSESFGTDTQYF
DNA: TGTGCTAGCAGCGAGAGCTTCGGCACAGATACGCAGTATTTT

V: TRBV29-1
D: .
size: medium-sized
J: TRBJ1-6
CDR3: CSAPGDTGGSPLHF
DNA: TGCAGCGCACCCGGGGACACAGGCGGGTCACCCCTCCACTTT

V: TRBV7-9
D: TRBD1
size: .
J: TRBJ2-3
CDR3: CASSGDSYTDTQYF
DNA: TGTGCCAGCAGCGGGGACAGCTACACAGATACGCAGTATTTT

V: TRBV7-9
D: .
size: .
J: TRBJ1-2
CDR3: CASSLPHAGGDYGYTF
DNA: TGTGCCAGCAGCTTACCCCACGCCGGGGGGGACTATGGCTACACCTTC

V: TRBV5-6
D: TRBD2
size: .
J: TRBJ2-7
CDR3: CASSPLAGVGYEQYF
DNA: TGTGCCAGCAGCCCCCTAGCGGGAGTAGGCTACGAGCAGTACTTC

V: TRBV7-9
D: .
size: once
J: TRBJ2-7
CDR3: CASSPDRTGYEQYF
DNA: TGTGCCAGCAGCCCAGACAGGACCGGTTACGAGCAGTACTTC

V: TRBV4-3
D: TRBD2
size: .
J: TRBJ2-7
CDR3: CASSQDRLTSGGSYEQYF
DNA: TGCGCCAGCAGCCAAGATCGGTTGACTAGCGGGGGATCCTACGAGCAGTACTTC

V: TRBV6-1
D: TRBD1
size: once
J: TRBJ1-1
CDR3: CASTLQGGNTEAFF
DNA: TGTGCCAGCACATTACAGGGGGGGAACACTGAAGCTTTCTTT

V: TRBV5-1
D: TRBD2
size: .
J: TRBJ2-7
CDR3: CASSWGWERESGEQYF
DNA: TGCGCCAGCAGCTGGGGTTGGGAGCGGGAGTCGGGTGAGCAGTACTTC

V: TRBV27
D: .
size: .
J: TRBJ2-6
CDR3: CASSEGTGANVLTF
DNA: TGTGCCAGCAGTGAGGGGACTGGGGCCAACGTCCTGACTTTC

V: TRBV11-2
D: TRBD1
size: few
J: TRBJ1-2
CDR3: CASSLGQGAFGYTF
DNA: TGTGCCAGCAGCTTAGGACAGGGGGCATTCGGCTACACCTTC

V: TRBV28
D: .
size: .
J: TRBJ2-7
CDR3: CASRAERSSSYEQYF
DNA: TGTGCCAGCAGAGCCGAGCGGTCCAGCTCCTACGAGCAGTACTTC

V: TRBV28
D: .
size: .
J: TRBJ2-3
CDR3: CASSFLLGTDTQYF
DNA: TGTGCCAGCAGTTTTCTTCTAGGCACAGATACGCAGTATTTT

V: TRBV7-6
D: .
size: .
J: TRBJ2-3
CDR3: CASSLTGGTDTQYF
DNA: TGTGCCAGCAGCTTAACGGGGGGCACAGATACGCAGTATTTT

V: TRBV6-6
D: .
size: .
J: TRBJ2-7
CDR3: CASSSVPYEQYF
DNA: TGTGCCAGCAGTTCCGTTCCCTACGAGCAGTACTTC

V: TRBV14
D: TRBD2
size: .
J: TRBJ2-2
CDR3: CASNRGGRTGELFF
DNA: TGTGCCAGCAATCGGGGGGGCCGTACCGGGGAGCTGTTTTTT

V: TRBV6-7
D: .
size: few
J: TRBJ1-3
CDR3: CASSYFAEDF
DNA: TGTGCCAGCAGTTATTTCGCCGAAGATTTT

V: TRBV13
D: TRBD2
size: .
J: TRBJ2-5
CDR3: CASSLEAGGETQYF
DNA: TGTGCCAGCAGCTTAGAAGCGGGGGGAGAGACCCAGTACTTC

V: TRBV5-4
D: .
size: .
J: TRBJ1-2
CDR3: CASSLAAVQGFVGYTF
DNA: TGTGCCAGCAGCTTGGCCGCTGTACAGGGATTTGTTGGCTACACCTTC